The rows below give T cell receptor beta chains drawn from one sample of a study of cytomegalovirus exposure and HLA in healthy donors. Here immunoSEQ multiplex PCR was the method, and the copy in TCRdb shows in-frame clones only, minus some. The table records around 140,000 clones, 64% of them present only once. Material: PBMCs. These receptors were obtained from a woman aged 40 to 50 in good health and CMV-seronegative. CDR3s include the opening cysteine and the closing phenylalanine or tryptophan. D genes are given only for firm matches. Not every row has a clone size; where given, it reads once, few, many or a size class.

d_gene: TRBD1; abundance: NA; v_gene: TRBV5-1; j_gene: TRBJ1-4; CDR3aa: CASSFLGQINEKLFF; CDR3nt: TGCGCCAGCTCTTTCCTGGGACAGATAAATGAAAAACTGTTTTTT
d_gene: TRBD1; abundance: NA; v_gene: TRBV5-4; j_gene: TRBJ1-2; CDR3aa: CASSSSGDRDGYTF; CDR3nt: TGTGCCAGCAGCTCCTCTGGGGACAGGGATGGCTACACCTTC
d_gene: NA; abundance: NA; v_gene: TRBV9; j_gene: TRBJ2-7; CDR3aa: CASGGGVGEQYF; CDR3nt: TGTGCCAGCGGAGGGGGGGTAGGCGAGCAGTACTTC
d_gene: TRBD2; abundance: NA; v_gene: TRBV2; j_gene: TRBJ2-1; CDR3aa: CASVGEGRVGEQFF; CDR3nt: TGTGCCAGCGTGGGGGAGGGGCGAGTTGGTGAGCAGTTCTTC
d_gene: NA; abundance: NA; v_gene: TRBV27; j_gene: TRBJ1-1; CDR3aa: CASTPNRVNTEAFF; CDR3nt: TGTGCCAGCACGCCAAATCGGGTGAACACTGAAGCTTTCTTT
d_gene: TRBD1; abundance: few; v_gene: TRBV28; j_gene: TRBJ2-5; CDR3aa: CASSSYISTGTDQETQYF; CDR3nt: TGTGCCAGCAGCTCCTACATTTCGACAGGGACCGACCAAGAGACCCAGTACTTC
d_gene: NA; abundance: NA; v_gene: TRBV6-6; j_gene: TRBJ1-2; CDR3aa: CASTPAPVNYGYTF; CDR3nt: TGTGCCAGCACTCCCGCCCCGGTGAACTATGGCTACACCTTC
d_gene: TRBD1; abundance: NA; v_gene: TRBV6-1; j_gene: TRBJ1-2; CDR3aa: CASSDPLGQGNSYGYTF; CDR3nt: TGTGCCAGCAGTGACCCTTTGGGACAGGGGAATTCCTATGGCTACACCTTC
d_gene: NA; abundance: NA; v_gene: TRBV4-2; j_gene: TRBJ2-7; CDR3aa: CASSQDGAEEQYF; CDR3nt: TGTGCCAGCAGCCAAGATGGGGCTGAAGAGCAGTACTTC
d_gene: NA; abundance: few; v_gene: TRBV2; j_gene: TRBJ2-5; CDR3aa: CASSSPGQIQETQYF; CDR3nt: TGTGCCAGCAGTTCTCCGGGACAAATACAAGAGACCCAGTACTTC
d_gene: NA; abundance: few; v_gene: TRBV20-1; j_gene: TRBJ1-2; CDR3aa: CSARKQEGYTF; CDR3nt: TGCAGTGCTAGAAAACAGGAAGGCTACACCTTC
d_gene: TRBD1; abundance: NA; v_gene: TRBV7-6; j_gene: TRBJ2-2; CDR3aa: CASSPWGQGATGELFF; CDR3nt: TGTGCCAGCAGCCCATGGGGACAGGGGGCAACGGGGGAGCTGTTTTTT
d_gene: NA; abundance: NA; v_gene: TRBV5-1; j_gene: TRBJ2-5; CDR3aa: CASGPGLRIQETQYF; CDR3nt: TGCGCCAGCGGGCCGGGACTCAGAATCCAAGAGACCCAGTACTTC
d_gene: TRBD1; abundance: NA; v_gene: TRBV6-5; j_gene: TRBJ2-1; CDR3aa: CASSSDRGPYNEQFF; CDR3nt: TGTGCCAGCAGTTCTGACAGGGGACCCTACAATGAGCAGTTCTTC
d_gene: NA; abundance: few; v_gene: TRBV7-9; j_gene: TRBJ1-1; CDR3aa: CASSLGTAEAFF; CDR3nt: TGTGCCAGCAGCTTAGGGACAGCCGAAGCTTTCTTT
d_gene: NA; abundance: NA; v_gene: TRBV7-6; j_gene: TRBJ2-1; CDR3aa: CASSLTSGGYNEQFF; CDR3nt: TGTGCCAGCAGCTTGACAAGTGGCGGGTACAATGAGCAGTTCTTC
d_gene: NA; abundance: NA; v_gene: TRBV30; j_gene: TRBJ2-5; CDR3aa: CAWSGPTGQETQYF; CDR3nt: TGTGCCTGGAGTGGCCCGACAGGACAAGAGACCCAGTACTTC
d_gene: NA; abundance: NA; v_gene: TRBV19; j_gene: TRBJ1-5; CDR3aa: CASSISYTQPQHF; CDR3nt: TGTGCCAGTAGTATCTCCTATACCCAGCCCCAGCATTTT
d_gene: TRBD1; abundance: few; v_gene: TRBV5-6; j_gene: TRBJ1-4; CDR3aa: CASSLRTGKNEKLFF; CDR3nt: TGTGCCAGCAGCCTCAGGACAGGGAAGAATGAAAAACTGTTTTTT
d_gene: TRBD1; abundance: NA; v_gene: TRBV7-9; j_gene: TRBJ2-5; CDR3aa: CASSLGGQLRETQYF; CDR3nt: TGTGCCAGCAGCTTAGGGGGACAGCTTCGGGAGACCCAGTACTTC
d_gene: TRBD1; abundance: NA; v_gene: TRBV4-2; j_gene: TRBJ1-5; CDR3aa: CASSLNNRGPLDF; CDR3nt: TGTGCCAGCAGCCTTAATAACAGGGGGCCCTTGGATTTT
d_gene: TRBD1; abundance: NA; v_gene: TRBV19; j_gene: TRBJ1-5; CDR3aa: CASSTGQGATLFSNQPQHF; CDR3nt: TGTGCCAGTAGTACGGGACAGGGGGCGACCCTTTTTTCCAATCAGCCCCAGCATTTT
d_gene: TRBD1; abundance: NA; v_gene: TRBV4-2; j_gene: TRBJ1-2; CDR3aa: CASSQETTGLGYGYTF; CDR3nt: TGTGCCAGCAGCCAGGAAACGACAGGGCTTGGCTATGGCTACACCTTC
d_gene: NA; abundance: NA; v_gene: TRBV7-9; j_gene: TRBJ1-3; CDR3aa: CASSPDRDSGNTIYF; CDR3nt: TGTGCCAGCAGCCCGGACAGAGACTCTGGAAACACCATATATTTT
d_gene: NA; abundance: NA; v_gene: TRBV5-1; j_gene: TRBJ2-1; CDR3aa: CASSRPRSSYNEQFF; CDR3nt: TGCGCCAGCAGCCGCCCTAGATCCTCCTACAATGAGCAGTTCTTC
d_gene: NA; abundance: NA; v_gene: TRBV25-1; j_gene: TRBJ2-2; CDR3aa: CASSPARGSGAIGELFF; CDR3nt: TGTGCCAGCAGTCCCGCCAGGGGAAGCGGGGCGATCGGGGAGCTGTTTTTT
d_gene: NA; abundance: NA; v_gene: TRBV4-1; j_gene: TRBJ2-5; CDR3aa: CASSQDWAATQYF; CDR3nt: TGCGCCAGCAGCCAAGATTGGGCCGCGACCCAGTACTTC
d_gene: TRBD1; abundance: NA; v_gene: TRBV5-4; j_gene: TRBJ1-1; CDR3aa: CASSLPNRGQGTEAFF; CDR3nt: TGTGCCAGCAGCTTGCCGAACAGGGGACAGGGCACTGAAGCTTTCTTT
d_gene: TRBD1; abundance: few; v_gene: TRBV6-5; j_gene: TRBJ1-3; CDR3aa: CASKNRGYDGNTIYF; CDR3nt: TGTGCCAGCAAGAACAGGGGATATGATGGAAACACCATATATTTT
d_gene: TRBD1; abundance: once; v_gene: TRBV19; j_gene: TRBJ1-1; CDR3aa: CASRDRLMNTEAFF; CDR3nt: TGTGCCAGTAGGGACAGGTTAATGAACACTGAAGCTTTCTTT
d_gene: NA; abundance: NA; v_gene: TRBV6-5; j_gene: TRBJ2-5; CDR3aa: CASSWAEKETQYF; CDR3nt: TGTGCCAGCAGTTGGGCCGAGAAGGAGACCCAGTACTTC
d_gene: NA; abundance: NA; v_gene: TRBV27; j_gene: TRBJ2-7; CDR3aa: CASSLDSNYEQYF; CDR3nt: TGTGCCAGCAGTTTGGACAGTAACTACGAGCAGTACTTC
d_gene: NA; abundance: few; v_gene: TRBV5-1; j_gene: TRBJ1-2; CDR3aa: CASSLDAGYTF; CDR3nt: TGCGCCAGCAGCCTAGACGCAGGCTACACCTTC
d_gene: NA; abundance: NA; v_gene: TRBV9; j_gene: TRBJ1-1; CDR3aa: CASSVGRLGGPRTEAFF; CDR3nt: TGTGCCAGCAGCGTAGGGCGGCTCGGAGGTCCGAGAACTGAAGCTTTCTTT
d_gene: TRBD1; abundance: NA; v_gene: TRBV7-6; j_gene: TRBJ2-7; CDR3aa: CASSPQGAAYEQYF; CDR3nt: TGTGCCAGCAGCCCCCAGGGGGCGGCCTACGAGCAGTACTTC
d_gene: TRBD1; abundance: NA; v_gene: TRBV7-2; j_gene: TRBJ1-2; CDR3aa: CASSSRTGGYTF; CDR3nt: TGTGCCAGCAGCTCGCGGACAGGAGGCTACACCTTC
d_gene: TRBD1; abundance: NA; v_gene: TRBV7-6; j_gene: TRBJ2-1; CDR3aa: CASRLQEGGLEQFF; CDR3nt: TGTGCCAGCCGCTTACAGGAAGGGGGCCTTGAGCAGTTCTTC
d_gene: TRBD2; abundance: NA; v_gene: TRBV7-9; j_gene: TRBJ2-1; CDR3aa: CASSLNPYGGAREQFF; CDR3nt: TGTGCCAGCAGCTTGAACCCATACGGGGGGGCAAGAGAGCAGTTCTTC
d_gene: NA; abundance: few; v_gene: TRBV6-5; j_gene: TRBJ2-1; CDR3aa: CASSTFQGFNNEQFF; CDR3nt: TGTGCCAGCAGCACGTTTCAGGGATTTAACAATGAGCAGTTCTTC
d_gene: NA; abundance: NA; v_gene: TRBV7-2; j_gene: TRBJ1-5; CDR3aa: CASSSDTYSNQPQHF; CDR3nt: TGTGCCAGCAGCTCGGACACCTATTCCAATCAGCCCCAGCATTTT